The entry below gives a single T cell receptor beta chain sequence along with its context. Germline V gene sequence: CDR1 KGHDR, CDR2 SFDVKD. This CDR3 is built from 15 residues. V trimming: 3 bases; J trimming: 12 bases; junction bases outside the gene matches: 10. Random hexamers were used to reverse transcribe about 0.5 to 1 ug of RNA. TCR beta CDR3 was amplified by immunoSEQ covering 54 Vbeta and 13 Jbeta. TCRdb re-called the immunoSEQ multiplex PCR reads with MiXCR, one entry per CDR3 protein. The sample includes 150,000 to 200,000 distinct CDR3 sequences, about 93% of them seen just once. This sample is part of a study of CD8 T cells in Susac syndrome. Sequencing targeted TCR beta in blood CD8+ and CD4+ T cells. The controls, all healthy donors, were matched for age and sex.

The V gene is TRBV24-1, the J gene TRBJ2-5, with 12 positions matching TRBD2. This clonotype was sampled from a human donor in good health. The sample taken for sequencing was CD4+ T cells from PBMCs. As DNA, the CDR3 is TGTGCCACCAGTGATCCTCGGACTAGCGGGGAACGAAAGTACTTC. Its translation: CATSDPRTSGERKYF.